This TCR beta chain emerged from a study of cytomegalovirus exposure and HLA in healthy donors. At the level of the study: The 90 to 150 validation repertoires, a later analysis reported, used the same platform as the approximately 700 first-cohort repertoires. Overall study results and limits: The study flagged about 160 TCR beta chains as cytomegalovirus-associated. Using the classifier, cytomegalovirus status was reportedly diagnosed with high specificity and sensitivity.

Remarks on this clone: Its cognate antigen is unknown.

Some clones are missing from TCRdb's copy, which holds only in-frame ones; the method was immunoSEQ multiplex PCR. The data contain over 100,000 clones, around 87% of them singletons. The CDR3 has 15 amino acids. Per the germline V gene, CDR1 is SGHTA and CDR2 is FQGTGA. V trimming: 5 bases; J trimming: 4 bases; junction bases outside the gene matches: 9. The rearrangement uses TRBV7-3 and TRBJ2-5; TRBD2 agrees at 8 bases. The source material was PBMCs. The sequence was collected from a woman under 30 in good health and CMV-seropositive. This CDR3 is CASSPGFGGGETQYF. The CDR3 coding sequence is TGTGCCAGCAGCCCAGGGTTCGGGGGGGGAGAGACCCAGTACTTC.